The 7 T cell receptor beta chains below come from one sample, sequenced in a study of blood T cell repertoires in COVID-19. TCRdb keeps only in-frame clones here, not all; method: immunoSEQ multiplex PCR. The sample has fewer than 150,000 clones, more than 70% seen once. The sample was peripheral blood. Receptor source: a man aged 50 to 59 with active or convalescent COVID-19.

The CDR3: CSASWAPQQFF. The CDR3, as DNA: TGCAGTGCTAGTTGGGCGCCCCAGCAGTTCTTC. The chain uses TRBV20-1 and TRBJ2-1; D ambiguous. Germline V lookup: CDR1 DFQATT, CDR2 SNEGSKA (reference sequence). V gave up 3 bases and J gave up 11 bases, with 11 bases separating them. The CDR3 length is 11 residues.

J is TRBJ2-7 and V is TRBV30, with D possibly matching TRBD2 (6 bases). V dropped 5 bases and J dropped 4 bases, with 18 bases sitting between them. CDR1 and CDR2 from the germline V gene are GTSNPN and SVGIG (reference sequence). CDR3 length: 14 amino acids. DNA of the CDR3: TGTGCCTGGGTAGGGCTAGCGCGATCATACGAGCAGTACTTC. This encodes CAWVGLARSYEQYF.

The chain recombines TRBV29-1 with TRBJ1-1; possibly TRBD1 for D (6 bases). Trimming left V 8 bases short and J 2 bases short, with 12 bases between. This CDR3 region has 12 residues. Germline CDR1 is SQVTM and CDR2 is ANQGSEA. The CDR3 coding sequence is TGCAGCCTCCGGGACACTAACACTGAAGCTTTCTTT. The encoded protein is CSLRDTNTEAFF.

This chain joins TRBV5-1 and TRBJ2-1, with 12 nucleotides matching TRBD2. The V segment lost 1 base and the J segment 9 bases; nucleotides outside the gene matches: 5. CDR3 size: 15 residues. CDR1 and CDR2 (germline): SGHRS, YFSETQ. In DNA, the CDR3 is TGCGCCAGCAGCTTGATGACTAGCGGGAGTGCTGAGCAGTTCTTC. Translation gives CASSLMTSGSAEQFF. Using reference TRBV5-1 and TRBJ2-1 for the parts outside the CDR3, the full variable domain is KAGVTQTPRYLIKTRGQQVTLSCSPISGHRSVSWYQQTPGQGLQFLFEYFSETQRNKGNFPGRFSGRQFSNSRSEMNVSTLELGDSALYLCASSLMTSGSAEQFFGPGTRLTVL.

The J gene is TRBJ2-1, the V gene TRBV5-1; 8 bases match TRBD2. J lost 7 bases, V lost 3 bases, and 9 bases had no gene match. The CDR3 sequence is 15 residues long. CDR1 and CDR2 (germline): SGHRS, YFSETQ. The CDR3 sequence: CASSSGRGGVNEQFF. The CDR3 DNA is TGCGCCAGCAGCTCGGGTCGGGGGGGAGTGAATGAGCAGTTCTTC.

This rearrangement joins TRBV5-1 to TRBJ2-5; D is unclear. This CDR3 is built from 13 residues. Germline values: CDR1 SGHRS, CDR2 YFSETQ. Trimming pared 1 base from V and 1 base from J, leaving 5 bases between. The CDR3 protein is CASSLWSQETQYF. CDR3 nucleotide sequence: TGCGCCAGCAGCTTGTGGAGCCAAGAGACCCAGTACTTC.

The chain uses TRBV7-8 and TRBJ2-3, with 11 bases fitting TRBD2. V was pared by 5 bases and J by 3 bases, with 7 bases of the junction left unmatched. The CDR3 covers 16 residues. Per germline, CDR1 SGHVS and CDR2 FQNEAQ. The CDR3 loop is CASSPLAGGWTDTQYF. The CDR3, as DNA: TGTGCCAGCAGCCCTCTAGCGGGAGGTTGGACAGATACGCAGTATTTT.